In this sample, the clone carrying this T cell receptor (beta chain) turned up a few times. RNA, at about 0.45 to 1 ug, was reverse transcribed with random hexamers. Amplification of TCR beta CDR3 was carried out by immunoSEQ multiplex PCR, which covered 54 Vbeta and 13 Jbeta segments. A single record per CDR3 protein comes from TCRdb applying MiXCR to the immunoSEQ multiplex PCR reads. The table records almost 450,000 distinct CDR3 sequences, approximately 85% of them present only once. This record comes from a study of CD8 T cells in Susac syndrome. The source of this sequence is a human donor with multiple sclerosis. Sequenced material: CD8+ T cells from PBMCs.

The CDR3: CASSLVGGANVLTF. The CDR3 nucleotides read TGTGCCAGCAGCCTGGTCGGCGGGGCCAACGTCCTGACTTTC. The chain is built from TRBV28 and TRBJ2-6; D not resolved. Trimming took off 6 bases at V and 4 bases at J, with 10 bases between the two ends. The CDR3 extends over 14 amino acids. Germline V gene lookup returns CDR1 MDHEN and CDR2 SYDVKM.